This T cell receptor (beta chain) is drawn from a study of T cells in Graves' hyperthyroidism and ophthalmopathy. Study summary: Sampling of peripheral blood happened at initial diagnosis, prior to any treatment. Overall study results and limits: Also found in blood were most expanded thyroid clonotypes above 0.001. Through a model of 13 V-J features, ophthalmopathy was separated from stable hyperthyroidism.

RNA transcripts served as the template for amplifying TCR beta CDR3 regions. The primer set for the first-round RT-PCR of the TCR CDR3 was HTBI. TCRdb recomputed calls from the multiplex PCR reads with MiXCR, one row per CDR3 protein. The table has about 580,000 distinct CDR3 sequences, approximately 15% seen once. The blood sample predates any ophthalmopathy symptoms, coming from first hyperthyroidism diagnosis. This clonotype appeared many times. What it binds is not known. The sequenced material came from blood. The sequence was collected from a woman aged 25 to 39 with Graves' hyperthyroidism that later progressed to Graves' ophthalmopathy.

The CDR3 sequence is CASSTIGTGKYNEQFF. The CDR3, as DNA: TGTGCCAGCAGCACAATTGGGACAGGGAAATACAATGAGCAGTTCTTC. The V and J genes are TRBV5-5 and TRBJ2-1; 9 bases fit TRBD1. CDR3 length: 16 residues. Trimming cost V 4 bases and J 4 bases; bases outside gene matches: 9. Per the germline V gene, CDR1 is SGHKS and CDR2 is YYEKEE (reference sequence).